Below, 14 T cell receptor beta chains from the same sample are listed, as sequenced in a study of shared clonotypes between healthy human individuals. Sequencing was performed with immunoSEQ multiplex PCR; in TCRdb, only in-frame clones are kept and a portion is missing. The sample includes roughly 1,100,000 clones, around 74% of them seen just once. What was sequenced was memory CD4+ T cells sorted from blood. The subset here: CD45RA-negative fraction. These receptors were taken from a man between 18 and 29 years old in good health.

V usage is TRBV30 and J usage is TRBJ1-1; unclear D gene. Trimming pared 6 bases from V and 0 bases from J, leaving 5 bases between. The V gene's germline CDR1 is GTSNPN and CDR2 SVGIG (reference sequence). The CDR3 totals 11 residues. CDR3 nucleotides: TGTGCCTGCATCATGAACACTGAAGCTTTCTTT. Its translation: CACIMNTEAFF.

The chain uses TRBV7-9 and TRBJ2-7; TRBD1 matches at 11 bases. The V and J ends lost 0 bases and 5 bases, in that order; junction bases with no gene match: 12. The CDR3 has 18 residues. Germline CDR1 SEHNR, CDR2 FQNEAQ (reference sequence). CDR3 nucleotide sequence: TGTGCCAGCAGCTTAGCCCCCCTAGGGACAGGGGGGACGGACGAGCAGTACTTC. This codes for CASSLAPLGTGGTDEQYF. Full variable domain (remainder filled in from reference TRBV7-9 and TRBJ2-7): DTGVSQNPRHKITKRGQNVTFRCDPISEHNRLYWYRQTLGQGPEFLTYFQNEAQLEKSRLLSDRFSAERPKGSFSTLEIQRTEQGDSAMYLCASSLAPLGTGGTDEQYFGPGTRLTVT.

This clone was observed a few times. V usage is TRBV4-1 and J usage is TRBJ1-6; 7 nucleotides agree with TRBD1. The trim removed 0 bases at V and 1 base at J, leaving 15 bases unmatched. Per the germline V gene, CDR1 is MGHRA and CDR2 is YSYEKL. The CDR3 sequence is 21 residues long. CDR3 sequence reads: CASSQENRATPGGSYNSPLHF. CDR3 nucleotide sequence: TGCGCCAGCAGCCAAGAGAATAGGGCCACTCCAGGGGGTTCCTATAATTCACCCCTCCACTTT.

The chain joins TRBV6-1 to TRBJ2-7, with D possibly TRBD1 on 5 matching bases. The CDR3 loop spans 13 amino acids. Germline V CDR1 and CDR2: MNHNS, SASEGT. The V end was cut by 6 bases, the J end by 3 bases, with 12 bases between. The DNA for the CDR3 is TGTGCCAGCAGCCAAGGGCAGGGCTACGAGCAGTACTTC. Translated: CASSQGQGYEQYF.

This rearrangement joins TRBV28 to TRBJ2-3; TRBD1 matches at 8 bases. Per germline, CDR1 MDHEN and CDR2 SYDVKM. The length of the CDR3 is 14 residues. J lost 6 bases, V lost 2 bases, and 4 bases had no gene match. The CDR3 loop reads CASSLNTGGDTQYF. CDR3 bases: TGTGCCAGCAGTTTAAATACAGGGGGGGATACGCAGTATTTT.

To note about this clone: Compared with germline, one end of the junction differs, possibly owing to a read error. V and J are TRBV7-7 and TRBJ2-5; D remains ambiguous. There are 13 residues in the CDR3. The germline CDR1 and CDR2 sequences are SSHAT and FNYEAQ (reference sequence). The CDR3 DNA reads TGTGCTAGCAGCTTTGGGAAAAAGGAGACCCAGTACTTC. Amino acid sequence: CASSFGKKETQYF.

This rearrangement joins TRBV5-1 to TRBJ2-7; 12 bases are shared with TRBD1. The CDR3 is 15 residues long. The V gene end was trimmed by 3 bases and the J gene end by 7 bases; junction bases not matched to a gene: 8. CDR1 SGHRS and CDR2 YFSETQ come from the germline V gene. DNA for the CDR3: TGCGCCAGCAGCTCTCCGGGACAGGGGGCGCGAGAGCAGTACTTC. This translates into CASSSPGQGAREQYF.

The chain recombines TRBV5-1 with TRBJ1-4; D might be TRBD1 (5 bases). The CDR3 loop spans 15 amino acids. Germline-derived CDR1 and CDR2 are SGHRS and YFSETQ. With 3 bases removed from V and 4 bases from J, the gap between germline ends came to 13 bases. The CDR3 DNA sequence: TGCGCCAGCAGCTCTACCCGGGGCGGTAATGAAAAACTGTTTTTT. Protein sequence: CASSSTRGGNEKLFF.

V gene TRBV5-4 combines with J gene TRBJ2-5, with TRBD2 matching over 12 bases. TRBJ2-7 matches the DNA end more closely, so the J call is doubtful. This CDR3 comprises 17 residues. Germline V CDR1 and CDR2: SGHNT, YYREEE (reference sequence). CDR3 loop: CASSPRESTSGSSEQYF. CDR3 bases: TGTGCCAGCAGCCCACGGGAATCGACTAGCGGGAGTAGCGAGCAGTACTTC.

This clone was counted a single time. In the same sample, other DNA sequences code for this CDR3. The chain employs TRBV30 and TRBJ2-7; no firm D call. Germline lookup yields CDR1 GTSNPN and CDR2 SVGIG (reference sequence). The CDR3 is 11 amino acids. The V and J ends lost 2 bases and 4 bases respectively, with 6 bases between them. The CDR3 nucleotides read TGTGCCTGGAGTTCCCGGTACGAGCAGTACTTC. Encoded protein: CAWSSRYEQYF.

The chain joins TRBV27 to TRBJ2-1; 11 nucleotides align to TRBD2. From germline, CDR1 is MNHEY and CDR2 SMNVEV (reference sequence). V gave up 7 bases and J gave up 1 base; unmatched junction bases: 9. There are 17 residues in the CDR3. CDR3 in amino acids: CASTLGLAGGSYNEQFF. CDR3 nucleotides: TGTGCCAGCACTCTGGGGTTAGCGGGGGGGTCCTACAATGAGCAGTTCTTC.

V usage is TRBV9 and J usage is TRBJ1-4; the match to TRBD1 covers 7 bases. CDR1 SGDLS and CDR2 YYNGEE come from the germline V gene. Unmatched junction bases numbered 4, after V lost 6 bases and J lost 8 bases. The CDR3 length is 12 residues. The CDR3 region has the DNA TGTGCCAGCAACCGGGACAGCGAAAAACTGTTTTTT. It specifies CASNRDSEKLFF.

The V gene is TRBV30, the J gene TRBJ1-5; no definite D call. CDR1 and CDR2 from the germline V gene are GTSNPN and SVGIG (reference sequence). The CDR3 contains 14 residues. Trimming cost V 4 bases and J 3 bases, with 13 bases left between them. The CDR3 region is CAWNTADDNQPQHF. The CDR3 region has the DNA TGTGCCTGGAACACGGCAGACGACAATCAGCCCCAGCATTTT.

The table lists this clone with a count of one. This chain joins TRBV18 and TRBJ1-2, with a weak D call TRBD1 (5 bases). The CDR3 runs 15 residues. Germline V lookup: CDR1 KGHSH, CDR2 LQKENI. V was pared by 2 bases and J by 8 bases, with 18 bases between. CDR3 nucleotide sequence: TGTGCCAGCTCACCAGGGACTCAGGTTACTAAGGGCTACACCTTC. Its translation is CASSPGTQVTKGYTF.